The clone carrying this TCR beta chain was seen ten or more times. This sample is drawn from a study of molecular identifiers for immune sequencing clone quantification. CDR3 length: 16 amino acids. The V end was cut by 0 bases, the J end by 8 bases, with 19 bases between. Germline values: CDR1 LGHNA, CDR2 YSLEER. Sorting recovered naive CD8 T cells on a CD8+CD4-CCR7+CD45RA+ profile. One entry per CDR3 protein results from TCRdb running MiXCR on the PCR reads. The sample includes 10,000 to 12,000 distinct CDR3 sequences, 20% to 25% of them seen just once. The sequencing sample was made of naive CD8+ T cells from blood, with Jurkat cell RNA spiked in. Indicated subset: FACS-sorted CD8+CD4-CCR7+CD45RA+ naive T cells. The J gene is TRBJ1-2, the V gene TRBV4-3; no definite D call. The receptor was isolated from a human donor in good health. Some libraries in this study had Jurkat cell RNA spiked in. CDR3 in DNA: TGCGCCAGCAGCCAAGATCCCGTAGCGAGCGCGAGGGGCTACACCTTC. Translated: CASSQDPVASARGYTF.